Below, 5 T cell receptor beta chains from the same sample are listed, as sequenced in a study of cytomegalovirus exposure and HLA in healthy donors. The study ran its PCR with 60 Vbeta and 13 Jbeta primers. TCRdb's copy holds only in-frame clones and misses some; the assay was immunoSEQ multiplex PCR. This table has about 170,000 clones, 70% to 90% appearing once. The sample was PBMCs. The receptors were sampled from a man younger than 45 in good health and CMV-seropositive.

The CDR3 region has the DNA TGTGCCAGCAGCCGATCAGGTCCCTACGAGCAGTACTTC. It translates to CASSRSGPYEQYF. This chain connects TRBV13 to TRBJ2-7, with unresolved D. Germline loops: CDR1 PRHDT, CDR2 FYEKMQ (reference sequence). This CDR3 is built from 13 residues. The V and J ends lost 5 bases and 2 bases respectively, with 10 bases between them.

The chain has TRBV6-5 and TRBJ2-1, with 7 bases matching TRBD1. The CDR3 is made up of 13 amino acids. Trimming at V came to 9 bases and at J to 9 bases, leaving 11 bases not matched to a gene. Looked up from germline, CDR1 is MNHEY and CDR2 is SVGAGI. CDR3 sequence reads: CASCRQGASEQFF. For the CDR3, the DNA is TGTGCCAGTTGCCGACAGGGCGCGAGTGAGCAGTTCTTC.

The rearrangement links TRBV30 to TRBJ1-5; D not certain. CDR1 and CDR2 from the germline V gene are GTSNPN and SVGIG (reference sequence). V lost 1 base to trimming and J lost 4 bases, with 5 bases between them. The CDR3 sequence is 12 residues long. This CDR3 is CAWSGTNQPQHF. The CDR3 DNA is TGTGCCTGGAGTGGAACTAATCAGCCCCAGCATTTT.

The chain carries TRBV4-2 and TRBJ2-1, with TRBD2 matching 13 bases. V lost 4 bases and J lost 9; bases outside the gene matches: 18. Germline V lookup: CDR1 LGHNA, CDR2 YNFKEQ. The CDR3 runs to 19 residues. CDR3 amino acids: CASSPVARTSGRALGEQFF. As DNA, the CDR3 is TGTGCCAGCAGCCCTGTCGCCCGCACTAGCGGGAGGGCCCTTGGTGAGCAGTTCTTC.

The chain employs TRBV28 and TRBJ1-3; D uncertain. Germline lookup yields CDR1 MDHEN and CDR2 SYDVKM. Trimming cost V 10 bases and J 0 bases, with 10 bases left between them. The CDR3 sequence is 13 residues long. CDR3 DNA sequence: TGTGCCACCTCCCTACTCTCTGGAAACACCATATATTTT. This encodes CATSLLSGNTIYF.